A single T cell receptor (beta chain) is shown here with its context. At one of its ends the junction is not consistent with the germline gene, which may arise from a read error. Looked up from germline, CDR1 is SQVTM and CDR2 is ANQGSEA. The CDR3 extends over 17 amino acids. TCRdb re-analysed the RT-PCR reads in MiXCR, keeping a single row per CDR3 protein. Of under 200,000 distinct CDR3 sequences listed, roughly 24% are singletons. This record comes from a study of patients and donors after allogeneic stem cell transplantation. Sequencing used blood, either unsorted or a sorted T cell fraction (not recorded which). The sequence came from a human donor who was either an allogeneic HSCT recipient or a stem cell or donor lymphocyte infusion donor (not recorded which). It is not recorded whose cells these are; they may come from a transplant donor. This chain joins TRBV29-1 and TRBJ2-1; D possibly uses TRBD1 or TRBD2 (5 bases each). The DNA for the CDR3 is TGCAACGTTGAAGGCCCCGCGGACGGGGCCTCCTACAATGAGCAGTTCTTC. This codes for CNVEGPADGASYNEQFF.